This record covers a single TCR beta chain. TCRdb's table, derived via immunoSEQ multiplex PCR, lists solely in-frame clones and lacks some. The sample has hundreds of thousands of clones, about nine tenths seen once. This sample was taken from a study of blood T cell repertoires in COVID-19. The wider study: Whether acute or convalescent, the COVID-19 samples came from the United States, Italy and Spain.

Germline assignment: CDR1 GTSNPN and CDR2 SVGIG (reference sequence). This CDR3 is 14 amino acids long. After removal of 4 bases from V and 2 bases from J, the junction contained 4 bases not matched to a gene. The study counted Cohort 3 donors as recovered given two negative PCRs, clearance, or symptom resolution. This receptor was obtained from a middle-aged man who had recovered from COVID-19. The sample taken for sequencing was PBMCs or T cells enriched from blood (not recorded which). The V and J genes are TRBV30 and TRBJ1-5, with TRBD1 identical over 8 bases. The CDR3 region has the DNA TGTGCCTGGACTCAGGGGGCGGGCAATCAGCCCCAGCATTTT. It codes for CAWTQGAGNQPQHF. Drawing the rest from reference TRBV30 and TRBJ1-5, the complete variable domain is SQTIHQWPATLVQPVGSPLSLECTVEGTSNPNLYWYRQAAGRGLQLLFYSVGIGQISSEVPQNLSASRPQDRQFILSSKKLLLSDSGFYLCAWTQGAGNQPQHFGDGTRLSIL.